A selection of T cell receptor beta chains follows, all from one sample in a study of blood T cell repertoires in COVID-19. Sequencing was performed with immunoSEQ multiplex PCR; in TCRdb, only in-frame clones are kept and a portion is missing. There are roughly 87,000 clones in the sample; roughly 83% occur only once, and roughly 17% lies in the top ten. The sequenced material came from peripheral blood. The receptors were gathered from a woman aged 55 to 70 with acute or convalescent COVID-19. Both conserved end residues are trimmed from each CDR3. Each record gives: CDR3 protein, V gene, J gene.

ASSQGGRGGS	TRBV4-1	TRBJ2-7
ASSRNRDSPNWGEKLF	TRBV4-2	TRBJ1-4
ASSQAGKRSSGNTIY	TRBV3-1/TRBV3-2	TRBJ1-3
ASSEGGQFYGYT	TRBV6-1	TRBJ1-2
ASSPVLAGVNTGELF	TRBV18	TRBJ2-2
ASRIPGQGSSPLH	TRBV11-2	TRBJ1-6
ASSRTGVFTYEQY	TRBV7-9	TRBJ2-7
ASSLETSGQETQY	TRBV5-4	TRBJ2-5
ASSLEGQISSGNTIY	TRBV5-1	TRBJ1-3
ASRVLGTATGELF	TRBV19	TRBJ2-2
ASSYVGTGNSPLH	TRBV6-5	TRBJ1-6
ASSSDRGNEQF	TRBV2	TRBJ2-1
ASSKDRTSYEQY	TRBV28	TRBJ2-7
ASSIVRIYSNQPQH	TRBV19	TRBJ1-5
AWSVRLQANYGYT	TRBV30	TRBJ1-2
ASSLGLAGGWTGRNEQF	TRBV27	TRBJ2-1
ASSAGLRYGNTIY	TRBV5-6	TRBJ1-3
ASSNGLAGNTGELF	TRBV10-2	TRBJ2-2
ASTQADTQY	TRBV12-3/TRBV12-4	TRBJ2-3
ASSRDFHQPQH	TRBV19	TRBJ1-5
ASSFLTGGTEAF	TRBV5-5	TRBJ1-1
ASSEGRQGPNTEAF	TRBV6-1	TRBJ1-1
ASGLARGSEQF	TRBV12-5	TRBJ2-1
AWSVLTGGNTEAF	TRBV30	TRBJ1-1
ASSLSPYGYT	TRBV12-3/TRBV12-4	TRBJ1-2
ASSLPSTDTQY	TRBV7-9	TRBJ2-3
ASSLVGGYT	TRBV12-3/TRBV12-4	TRBJ1-2
ASSAGYQPQH	TRBV25-1	TRBJ1-5
ASSPLSGAGNQPQH	TRBV7-2	TRBJ1-5
ASPPGAELRTEAF	TRBV10-1	TRBJ1-1
AWNPGGFHQPQH	TRBV30	TRBJ1-5
ASSLVGRPEAF	TRBV5-6	TRBJ1-1
ASSAHSGGTQETQY	TRBV6-2/TRBV6-3	TRBJ2-5
ASSLRSGGSSTDTQY	TRBV7-6	TRBJ2-3
ASSLSGTREQF	TRBV7-8	TRBJ2-1
SVEENRASIQY	TRBV29-1	TRBJ2-4
ASSLGQGRETQY	TRBV5-4	TRBJ2-5
ASSWGGTGNYGYT	TRBV5-4	TRBJ1-2
ASSEFGTGVSEQY	TRBV6-1	TRBJ2-7
SVAETSDEKLF	TRBV29-1	TRBJ1-4
ASGPNTEEPQH	TRBV19	TRBJ1-5
ASSATPRPGGTQY	TRBV3-1/TRBV3-2	TRBJ2-3
ASSLMGGNSPLH	TRBV5-8	TRBJ1-6
ATSRLRDSNQPQH	TRBV15	TRBJ1-5
ASSRTSGRGYT	TRBV5-4	TRBJ1-2
ASSRTGNYGYT	TRBV27	TRBJ1-2
SVESWDSQETQY	TRBV29-1	TRBJ2-5
ATSTGEATEAF	TRBV5-1	TRBJ1-1
AIRRQGGDTEAF	TRBV10-3	TRBJ1-1
ASSRLDGLNTEAF	TRBV18	TRBJ1-1
ASSLGRGDGQPQH	TRBV7-2	TRBJ1-5
SASAEGTVKYEQY	TRBV20-1	TRBJ2-7